This TCR beta chain was recorded in a study of cytomegalovirus exposure and HLA in healthy donors. About the research overall: Among over 350 genotyped donors, 80% to 90% fell in the Caucasian-associated ancestry cluster.

V shed 7 bases, J shed 5 bases, and the junction held 8 bases outside the gene matches. Germline V gene lookup returns CDR1 SGHRS and CDR2 YFSETQ. CDR3 length: 14 residues. Amplification used 60 Vbeta primers and 13 Jbeta primers. Libraries were prepared by immunoSEQ multiplex PCR; TCRdb keeps only in-frame clonotypes and omits some of them. In the table there are some 130,000 clones, approximately 74% of which are singletons. This clone has more than one count but fewer than ten. This TCR came from a male donor in good health and CMV-seronegative. The chain uses TRBV5-1 and TRBJ1-1; TRBD1 agrees at 10 bases. Specimen: PBMCs. CDR3 protein: CASSLTGGSTEAFF. For the CDR3, the DNA is TGCGCCAGCTCATTGACAGGGGGCTCAACTGAAGCTTTCTTT.